Below, 8 T cell receptor beta chains from the same sample are listed, as sequenced in a study of T cell repertoires in ileal Crohn's disease. Profiled with immunoSEQ multiplex PCR; TCRdb holds only in-frame clones, not every one. The sample records roughly 8,500 clones, 79% being singletons. The time point is: neoterminal ileum biopsy at postoperative endoscopy, about 6 months after surgery. Source material: ileal tissue. The receptors originated from an adult with Crohn's disease.

DNA for the CDR3: TGCGCCAGCAGCTTAGAGTGGGATACGCAGTATTTT. The encoded protein is CASSLEWDTQYF. J is TRBJ2-3 and V is TRBV5-1; D gene ambiguous. The CDR3 has 12 amino acids. Germline CDR1 is SGHRS and CDR2 is YFSETQ. V was clipped by 2 bases and J by 6 bases, with 7 bases between them.

The V and J genes are TRBV7-2 and TRBJ1-4, with unresolved D. Between the trimmed V and J ends, which lost 0 bases and 6 bases, there was a span of 5 bases. There are 13 residues in the CDR3. CDR1 is SGHTA and CDR2 is FQGNSA in the germline V gene. CDR3 sequence reads: CASSLARYEKLFF. The CDR3 bases are TGTGCCAGCAGCTTAGCGCGTTATGAAAAACTGTTTTTT.

V gene TRBV18 combines with J gene TRBJ2-1, with D maybe TRBD1 (5 bases). The CDR3 is made up of 12 amino acids. V was clipped by 1 base and J by 8 bases, with 6 bases between them. Germline CDR1 KGHSH, CDR2 LQKENI. This chain's CDR3 is CASSPLGDEQFF. CDR3 in DNA: TGTGCCAGCTCACCACTAGGGGATGAGCAGTTCTTC.

With regard to this clone: The same CDR3 is also encoded by other DNA sequences in this sample. The chain joins TRBV19 to TRBJ1-2; the match to TRBD1 covers 8 bases. With 9 bases clipped from V and 4 bases from J, the junction kept 7 bases outside the gene matches. Germline values: CDR1 LNHDA, CDR2 SQIVND (reference sequence). This CDR3 contains 13 residues. CDR3 in amino acids: CASTRGQGYGYTF. CDR3 coding DNA: TGTGCCAGCACCAGGGGGCAAGGCTATGGCTACACCTTC.

This clone has just a few counts. V and J are TRBV7-9 and TRBJ1-1; D uncertain. This CDR3 has 14 residues. In germline, CDR1 is SEHNR, CDR2 FQNEAQ (reference sequence). Trimming left V 6 bases short and J 1 base short, with 12 bases between. This CDR3 reads CASRTLRENTEAFF. DNA of the CDR3: TGTGCCAGCAGAACCCTCCGAGAGAACACTGAAGCTTTCTTT.

The V gene is TRBV6-1, the J gene TRBJ1-6; 9 positions match TRBD1. The germline V gene encodes CDR1 MNHNS and CDR2 SASEGT. V shed 4 bases, J shed 5 bases, and the junction held 3 bases outside the gene matches. CDR3 length: 15 residues. The CDR3 DNA is TGTGCCAGCAGTGGAGGGACAGGGAATAATTCACCCCTCCACTTT. The encoded protein is CASSGGTGNNSPLHF.

For the CDR3, the DNA is TGTGCCAGCAGTCCCTCAGCGGGGGGACACAATGAGCAGTTCTTC. Its protein product is CASSPSAGGHNEQFF. V is TRBV6-4 and J is TRBJ2-1, with 9 nucleotides matching TRBD2. The V gene end was trimmed by 5 bases and the J gene end by 5 bases; junction bases not matched to a gene: 7. The CDR3 sequence is 15 residues long. The germline CDR1 and CDR2 sequences are MRHNA and SNTAGT.

This clone appeared a few times. V gene TRBV9 combines with J gene TRBJ1-1; D remains ambiguous. Germline CDR1 is SGDLS and CDR2 is YYNGEE. V gave up 0 bases and J gave up 1 base, with 10 bases separating them. The CDR3 spans 15 residues. In nucleotides, the CDR3 is TGTGCCAGCAGCGTAGGGGCTGCAGGGAACACTGAAGCTTTCTTT. Translated, it gives CASSVGAAGNTEAFF. Filled out from reference TRBV9 and TRBJ1-1, the complete variable domain reads DSGVTQTPKHLITATGQRVTLRCSPRSGDLSVYWYQQSLDQGLQFLIQYYNGEERAKGNILERFSAQQFPDLHSELNLSSLELGDSALYFCASSVGAAGNTEAFFGQGTRLTVV.